Listed here is a single T cell receptor beta chain. The antigen remains unidentified. The data were taken from a study of vaccination and CD4 T cells after COVID-19. With the Oncomine TCR Beta short-read assay, DNA from cultured CD4+ T cells was sequenced. One entry per CDR3 protein results from TCRdb running MiXCR on the PCR reads. This table has about 2,000 distinct CDR3 sequences, approximately 55% appearing once. Treatment described: roughly 10-day PBMC culture with coronavirus spike peptide pools or control peptides (ViraFEST assay). One should note that the unexposed donor's CD4+ T cells were collected before the COVID-19 pandemic (2011-2018). Sequenced sample: CD4+ T cells from blood, cultured in vitro. This sequence was found in a human donor in good health.

The CDR3 loop is CASSGQGGETQYF. The DNA for the CDR3 is TGTGCCAGCAGTGGACAGGGTGGAGAGACCCAGTACTTC. This chain joins TRBV6-1 and TRBJ2-5; 7 positions agree with TRBD1. This CDR3 region has 13 residues. Germline assignment: CDR1 MNHNS and CDR2 SASEGT. Trimming took 4 bases from V and 4 from J; bases not matched to a gene: 3.